This T cell receptor (beta chain) was found in a study of T cell changes during pregnancy in multiple sclerosis (dated by TCRdb to 2018 to 2020). At the level of the whole study: Changes in the T cell repertoire over the course of pregnancy were examined in this study in women with multiple sclerosis.

With regard to this clone: The antigen it binds to is not known. Within one base of it there is no much larger clone, and no base qualities were kept.

Library preparation was by the immunoSEQ multiplex PCR assay. The table was pulled from immuneACCESS by TCRdb, which kept in-frame rearrangements only. Such tables lose some clones; where checked, under half of the loss comes from unresolved V genes, and the rest has no known cause. The sample table lists tens of thousands of clones, around 89% of them with a count of one. The biggest ten clones account for about 0.51% of the sample. CDR1 is given as KGHSH and CDR2 as LQKENI, both from the germline V gene. Trimming accounts for 7 bases at V and 3 bases at J, while the number of junction bases matched to no gene is 4. The CDR3 has 15 amino acids, counting the end cysteine and phenylalanine. The kept DNA is CDR3 alone, 45 bases in frame from the first base.

Sample: CD4+ T cells from peripheral blood mononuclear cells, taken in the second trimester of pregnancy. This TCR was recovered from a female donor with multiple sclerosis, enrolled in a pregnancy study. The chain employs TRBV18 and TRBJ2-3; 13 junctional bases match TRBD2. The nucleotides are TGTGCCAGCTTGCCGACTAGCGGGAGGACAGATACGCAGTATTTT. It specifies CASLPTSGRTDTQYF.